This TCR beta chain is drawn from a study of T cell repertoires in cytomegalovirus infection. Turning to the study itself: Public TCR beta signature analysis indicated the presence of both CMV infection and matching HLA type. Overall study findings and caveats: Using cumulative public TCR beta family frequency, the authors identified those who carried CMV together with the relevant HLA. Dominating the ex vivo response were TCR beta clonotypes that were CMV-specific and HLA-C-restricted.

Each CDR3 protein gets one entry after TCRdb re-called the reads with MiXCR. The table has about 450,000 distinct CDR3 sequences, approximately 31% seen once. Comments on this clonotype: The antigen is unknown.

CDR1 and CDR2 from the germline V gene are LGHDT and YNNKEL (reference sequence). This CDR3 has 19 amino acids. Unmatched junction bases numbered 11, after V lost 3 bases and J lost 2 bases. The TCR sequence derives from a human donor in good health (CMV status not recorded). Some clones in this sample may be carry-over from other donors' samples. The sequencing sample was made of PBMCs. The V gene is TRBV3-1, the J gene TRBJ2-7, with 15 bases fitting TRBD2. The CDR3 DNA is TGTGCCAGCAGCCAGTCGGGTGGGACTAGCGGGGGGAAACCCTACGAGCAGTACTTC. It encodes CASSQSGGTSGGKPYEQYF.